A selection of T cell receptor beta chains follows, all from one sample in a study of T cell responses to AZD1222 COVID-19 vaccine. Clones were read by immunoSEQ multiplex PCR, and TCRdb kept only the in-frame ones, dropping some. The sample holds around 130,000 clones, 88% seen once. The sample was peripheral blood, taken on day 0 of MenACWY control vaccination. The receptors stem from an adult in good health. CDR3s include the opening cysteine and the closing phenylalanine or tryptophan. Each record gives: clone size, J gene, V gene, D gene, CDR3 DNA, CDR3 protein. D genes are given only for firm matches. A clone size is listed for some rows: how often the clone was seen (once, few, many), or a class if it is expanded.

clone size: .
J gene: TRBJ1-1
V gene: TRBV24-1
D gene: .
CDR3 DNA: TGTGCCACCAGGGAGACAGGAATAGACACTGAAGCTTTCTTT
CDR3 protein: CATRETGIDTEAFF

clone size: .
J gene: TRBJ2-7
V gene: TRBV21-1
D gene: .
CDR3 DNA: TGTGCCAGCAGCAGGCGGATCTCCTACGAGCAGTACTTC
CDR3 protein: CASSRRISYEQYF

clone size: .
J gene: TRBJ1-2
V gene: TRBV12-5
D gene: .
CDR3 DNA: TGTGCTAGTGGTTTGGGGCCTAACTATGGCTACACCTTC
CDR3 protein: CASGLGPNYGYTF

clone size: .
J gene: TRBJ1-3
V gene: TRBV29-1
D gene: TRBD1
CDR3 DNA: TGCAGCGTTGTGGGGACAGGGGGTTTCTCTGGAAACACCATATATTTT
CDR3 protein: CSVVGTGGFSGNTIYF

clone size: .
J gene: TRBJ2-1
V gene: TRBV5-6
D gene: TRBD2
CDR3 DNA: TGTGCCAGCAGCTTGCCTCTGGGACTAGCGGACAATGAGCAGTTCTTC
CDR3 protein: CASSLPLGLADNEQFF

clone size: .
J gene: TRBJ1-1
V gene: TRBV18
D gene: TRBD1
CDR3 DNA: TGTGCCAGCTCACCACGGTCGAACAGGGGGCGCGTAACCACTGAAGCTTTCTTT
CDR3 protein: CASSPRSNRGRVTTEAFF

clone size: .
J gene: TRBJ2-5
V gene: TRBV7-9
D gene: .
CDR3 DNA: TGTGCCAGCAGCTTAGGGCTAGTTCAAGAGACCCAGTACTTC
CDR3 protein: CASSLGLVQETQYF

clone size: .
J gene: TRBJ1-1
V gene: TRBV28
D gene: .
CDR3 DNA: TGTGCCAGCAGTCGCCCGACCCGAAAGCCTGAAGCTTTCTTT
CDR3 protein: CASSRPTRKPEAFF

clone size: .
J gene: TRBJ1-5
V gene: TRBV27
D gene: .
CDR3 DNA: TGTGCCAGCGACCATTCACAGGCAGGTCAGCCCCAGCATTTT
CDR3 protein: CASDHSQAGQPQHF

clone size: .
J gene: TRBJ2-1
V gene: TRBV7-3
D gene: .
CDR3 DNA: TGTGCCAGCAGCTCCCCTCCCGGGGCTGAGCAGTTCTTC
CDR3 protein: CASSSPPGAEQFF

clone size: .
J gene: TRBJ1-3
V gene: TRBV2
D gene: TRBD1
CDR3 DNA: TGTGCCAGCAGCAAGCTCGCAGGGGGTGGAAACACCATATATTTT
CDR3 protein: CASSKLAGGGNTIYF

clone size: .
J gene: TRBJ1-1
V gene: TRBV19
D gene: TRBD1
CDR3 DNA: TGTGCCAGTAGTAGGGACAGCCACACTGAAGCTTTCTTT
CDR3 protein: CASSRDSHTEAFF

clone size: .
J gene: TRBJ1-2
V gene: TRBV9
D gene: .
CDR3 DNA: TGTGCCAGCAGCGGTACCGGGGATGGCTACACCTTC
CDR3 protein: CASSGTGDGYTF

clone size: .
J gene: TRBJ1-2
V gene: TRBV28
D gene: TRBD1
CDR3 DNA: TGTGCCAGCACCCCATTAACAGGGGGAGGCTATGGCTACACCTTC
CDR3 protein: CASTPLTGGGYGYTF

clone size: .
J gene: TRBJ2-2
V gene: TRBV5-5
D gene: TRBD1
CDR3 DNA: TGTGCCAGCAGCTTCACAGGGGGCGCGGGCACCGGGGAGCTGTTTTTT
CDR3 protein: CASSFTGGAGTGELFF

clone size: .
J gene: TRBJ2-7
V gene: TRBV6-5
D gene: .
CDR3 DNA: TGTGCCAGCGGGGCGACCGAGCAGTACTTC
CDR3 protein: CASGATEQYF

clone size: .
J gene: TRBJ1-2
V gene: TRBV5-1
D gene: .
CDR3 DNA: TGCGCCAGCAGCTCGGCGGGGTGGGATGGCTACACCTTC
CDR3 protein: CASSSAGWDGYTF

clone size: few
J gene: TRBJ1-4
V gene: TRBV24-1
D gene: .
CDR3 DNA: TGTGCCACCAGTGTTGGGGGAACTAATGAAAAACTGTTTTTT
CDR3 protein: CATSVGGTNEKLFF

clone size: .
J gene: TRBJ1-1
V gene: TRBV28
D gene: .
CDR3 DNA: TGTGCCAGCAGCCCGGGATGGGGGGCGAGGACTGAAGCTTTCTTT
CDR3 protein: CASSPGWGARTEAFF

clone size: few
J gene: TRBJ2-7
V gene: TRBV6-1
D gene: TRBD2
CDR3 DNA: TGTGCCAGCAGTGAGACTAGCGGGAGTCCCTTTTACGAGCAGTACTTC
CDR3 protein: CASSETSGSPFYEQYF

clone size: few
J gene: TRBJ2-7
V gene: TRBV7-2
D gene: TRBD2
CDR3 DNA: TGTGCCAGCAGCTTATTTTCTAGCGGGAGTAGGCTCGAGCAGTACTTC
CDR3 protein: CASSLFSSGSRLEQYF

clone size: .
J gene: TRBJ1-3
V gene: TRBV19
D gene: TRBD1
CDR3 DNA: TGTGCCAGTAGCTATGGACAGGGGGTCTCTGGAAACACCATATATTTT
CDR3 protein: CASSYGQGVSGNTIYF

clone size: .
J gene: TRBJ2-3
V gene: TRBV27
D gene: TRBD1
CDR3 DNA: TGTGCCAGCAGTTTTTTAACCGGGACAGGGGCCACAGATACGCAGTATTTT
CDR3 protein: CASSFLTGTGATDTQYF

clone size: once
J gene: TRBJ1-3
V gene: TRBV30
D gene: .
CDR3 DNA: TGTGCCTGGAGGCGGGGGGCTGGAAACACCATATATTTT
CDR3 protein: CAWRRGAGNTIYF

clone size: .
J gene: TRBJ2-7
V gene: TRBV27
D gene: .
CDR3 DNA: TGTGCCAGCAGTTTTCGGAGCGAGCAGTACTTC
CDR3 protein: CASSFRSEQYF

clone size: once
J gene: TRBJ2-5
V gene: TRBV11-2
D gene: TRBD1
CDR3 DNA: TGTGCCAGCTCCCATCCGGGACAGGGGGCCGAGACCCAGTACTTC
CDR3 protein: CASSHPGQGAETQYF

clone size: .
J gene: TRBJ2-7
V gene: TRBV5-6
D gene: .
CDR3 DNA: TGTGCCAGCAGCTTGGTGGCGGGAAATAGGTACGAGCAGTACTTC
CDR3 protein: CASSLVAGNRYEQYF

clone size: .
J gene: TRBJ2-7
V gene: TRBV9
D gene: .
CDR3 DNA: TGTGCCAGCAGCGCCGACGTTCCTCCCTACGAGCAGTACTTC
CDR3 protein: CASSADVPPYEQYF

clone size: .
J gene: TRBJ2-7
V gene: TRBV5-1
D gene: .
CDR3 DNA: TGCGCCAGCAGTCCGGTGAGGGCCTACGAGCAGTACTTC
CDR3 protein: CASSPVRAYEQYF

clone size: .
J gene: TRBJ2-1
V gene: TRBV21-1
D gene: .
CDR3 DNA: TGTGCCAGCAGCGAGGGACTAGCGGGAGTCTTATCCTACAATGAGCAGTTCTTC
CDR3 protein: CASSEGLAGVLSYNEQFF

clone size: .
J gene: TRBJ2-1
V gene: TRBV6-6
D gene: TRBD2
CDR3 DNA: TGTGCCAGCGACACCCGGACTAGCGGGAGGCACAATGAGCAGTTCTTC
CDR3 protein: CASDTRTSGRHNEQFF

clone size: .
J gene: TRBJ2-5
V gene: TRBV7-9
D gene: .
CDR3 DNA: TGTGCCAGCAGCTACCGACGGGCGGGCGAGACCCAGTACTTC
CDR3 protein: CASSYRRAGETQYF

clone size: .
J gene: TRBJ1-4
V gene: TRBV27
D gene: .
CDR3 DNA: TGTGCCAGCAGCCCACCGGGGTTTGAAAAACTGTTTTTT
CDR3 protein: CASSPPGFEKLFF

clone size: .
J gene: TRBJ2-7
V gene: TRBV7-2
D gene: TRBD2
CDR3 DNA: TGTGCCAGCAGCTTACCGGGACTAGCGCCTAACTACGAGCAGTACTTC
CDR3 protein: CASSLPGLAPNYEQYF

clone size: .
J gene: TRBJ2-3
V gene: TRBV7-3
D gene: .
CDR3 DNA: TGTGCCAGCAGCTCAGGGATTAGCACAGATACGCAGTATTTT
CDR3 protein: CASSSGISTDTQYF

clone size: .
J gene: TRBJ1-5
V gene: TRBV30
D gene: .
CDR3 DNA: TGTGCCTGGAGTTTGGGAAGGAATCCCCAGCATTTT
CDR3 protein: CAWSLGRNPQHF

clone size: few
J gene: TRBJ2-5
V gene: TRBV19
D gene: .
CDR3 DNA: TGTGCCAGACTACAAGAGACCCAGTACTTC
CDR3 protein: CARLQETQYF

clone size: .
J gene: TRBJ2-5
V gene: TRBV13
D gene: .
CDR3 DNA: TGTGCCAGCAGCTTTATGGGGCGCCTCGAAGAGACCCAGTACTTC
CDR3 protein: CASSFMGRLEETQYF

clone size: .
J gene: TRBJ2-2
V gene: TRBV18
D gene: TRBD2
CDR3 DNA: TGTGCCAGATATAAAGAGGGCGGGAGGGCGAACACCGGGGAGCTGTTTTTT
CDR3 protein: CARYKEGGRANTGELFF

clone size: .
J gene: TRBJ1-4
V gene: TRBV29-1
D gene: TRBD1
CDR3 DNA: TGCAGCGTTTCCAGGGGGGCGGATGAAAAACTGTTTTTT
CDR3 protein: CSVSRGADEKLFF

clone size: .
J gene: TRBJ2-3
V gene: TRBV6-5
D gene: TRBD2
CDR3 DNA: TGTGCCAGCAGGAGGACTAGTAGTGCAGATACGCAGTATTTT
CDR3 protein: CASRRTSSADTQYF

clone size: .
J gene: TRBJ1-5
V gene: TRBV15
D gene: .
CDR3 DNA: TGTGCCACCAGCAGAGAAATACAGGGTAACAATCAGCCCCAGCATTTT
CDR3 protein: CATSREIQGNNQPQHF

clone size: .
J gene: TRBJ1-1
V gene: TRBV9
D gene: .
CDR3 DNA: TGTGCCAGCAGTATAACAGGTAGCACTGAAGCTTTCTTT
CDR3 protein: CASSITGSTEAFF

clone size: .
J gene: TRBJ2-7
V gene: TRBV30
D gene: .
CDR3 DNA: TGTGCCTGGAGTGTACGAGGGGACTACGAGCAGTACTTC
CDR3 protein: CAWSVRGDYEQYF

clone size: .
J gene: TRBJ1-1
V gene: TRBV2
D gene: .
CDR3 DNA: TGTGCCAGCACCAGGGTGAACACTGAAGCTTTCTTT
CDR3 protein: CASTRVNTEAFF

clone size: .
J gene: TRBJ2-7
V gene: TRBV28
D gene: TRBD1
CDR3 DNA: TGTGCCAGCAGGCTACAGGGGGAGCAGTACTTC
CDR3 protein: CASRLQGEQYF

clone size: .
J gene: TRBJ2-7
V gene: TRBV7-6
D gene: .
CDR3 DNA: TGTGCCAGCAGCTTAAGTCCCGTGGGAGGTCTTACGTACGAGCAGTACTTC
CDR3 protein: CASSLSPVGGLTYEQYF

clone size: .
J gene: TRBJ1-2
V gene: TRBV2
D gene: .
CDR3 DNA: TGTGCCAGCAGGAGGGACGTCAGGACCTATGGCTACACCTTC
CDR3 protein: CASRRDVRTYGYTF

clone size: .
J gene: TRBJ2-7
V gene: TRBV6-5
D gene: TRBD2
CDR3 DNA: TGTGCCAGCAGTTTAGCGGGAACCCACGAGCAGTACTTC
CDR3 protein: CASSLAGTHEQYF

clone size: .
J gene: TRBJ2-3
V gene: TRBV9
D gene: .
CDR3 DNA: TGTGCCAGCAGCTTCTCGAACTCAGATACGCAGTATTTT
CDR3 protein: CASSFSNSDTQYF

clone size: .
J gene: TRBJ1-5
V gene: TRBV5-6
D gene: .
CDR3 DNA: TGTGCCAGCAGCCGCTCGGTCCTTAGCAATCAGCCCCAGCATTTT
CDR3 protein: CASSRSVLSNQPQHF

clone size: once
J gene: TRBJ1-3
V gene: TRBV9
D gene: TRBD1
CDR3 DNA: TGTGCCAGCAGCGAAAGGGGACAGGGGGCAAACACCATATATTTT
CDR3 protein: CASSERGQGANTIYF

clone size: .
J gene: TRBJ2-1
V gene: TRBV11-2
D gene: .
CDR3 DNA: TGTGCCAGCAGCAGGATTGCCGGGACGGCCCGATTCAGGTTCTTC
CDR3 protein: CASSRIAGTARFRFF

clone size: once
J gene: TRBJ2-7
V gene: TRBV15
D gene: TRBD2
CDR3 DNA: TGTGCCACCAGCAGAACTACTAGCGGGCCCTACGAGCAGTACTTC
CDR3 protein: CATSRTTSGPYEQYF

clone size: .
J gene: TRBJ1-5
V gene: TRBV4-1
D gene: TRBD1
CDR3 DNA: TGCGCCAGCAGCCATTCCGGGACAGGGGGGATTCAGCCCCAGCATTTT
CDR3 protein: CASSHSGTGGIQPQHF

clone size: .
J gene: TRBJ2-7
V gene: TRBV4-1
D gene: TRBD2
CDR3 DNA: TGCGCCAGCAGCCAGCTCGCTAGCGGGACCTCCTACGAGCAGTACTTC
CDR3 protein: CASSQLASGTSYEQYF